This T cell receptor beta chain originates from a study of response to subunit inactivated influenza vaccine. TCRdb re-called the RT-PCR reads through MiXCR, storing one row per CDR3 protein. This table has 610,000 or so distinct CDR3 sequences, around 15% appearing once. Germline loops: CDR1 DFQATT, CDR2 SNEGSKA (reference sequence). With 6 bases clipped from V and 6 bases from J, the junction kept 10 bases outside the gene matches. CDR3 length: 14 residues. Study findings and constraints: Seasonal influenza vaccination, on each occasion, was suggested by the authors to recruit few new T cells.

The table lists this clonotype with a few counts. What it binds is unknown. The starting material was PBMCs from blood, obtained 11 to 12 days after vaccination. The V gene is TRBV20-1, the J gene TRBJ2-7, with 11 bases fitting TRBD2. The sequence was obtained from a man aged 45-65 years who received an inactivated influenza vaccine. In nucleotides, the CDR3 is TGCAGTGCCCGAGGGCCTAGCGGGAGGTTCGAGCAGTACTTC. This translates into CSARGPSGRFEQYF.